The source of this TCR beta chain is a study of blood T cell repertoires in COVID-19. Study-wide context: Acute-phase and convalescent COVID-19 samples originated in the United States, Italy and Spain. PBMCs, B-cell-depleted T cells, or T cells provided the cDNA or gDNA that made up the material.

This CDR3 is 14 amino acids long. V shed 2 bases and J 5 bases; nucleotides not matched to a gene: 6. Germline V gives CDR1 SGHNT, CDR2 YYREEE (reference sequence). Profiling relied on immunoSEQ multiplex PCR, and the TCRdb table lists in-frame clones only, not all of them. This table has about 400,000 clones, roughly 90% appearing once. The V call is TRBV5-4, the J call TRBJ1-2, with 7 bases that match TRBD1. This TCR came from a woman aged 25 to 39 who had recovered from COVID-19. Sequenced: PBMCs or T cells enriched from blood (not recorded which). CDR3 protein: CASSLVGTEYGYTF. The CDR3 DNA sequence: TGTGCCAGCAGCTTAGTCGGGACAGAATATGGCTACACCTTC.